The 3 T cell receptor beta chains listed next were all sequenced from one sample in a study of blood T cell repertoires in COVID-19. Sequencing used immunoSEQ multiplex PCR; TCRdb keeps in-frame clones, though not all of them. The sample lists 200,000 to 250,000 clones, over 70% occurring once. The specimen was peripheral blood. The receptors here all came from a woman in her 70s with acute or convalescent COVID-19.

The chain is built from TRBV24-1 and TRBJ2-2; TRBD1 is a possible D gene (6 bases). The germline gives CDR1 KGHDR, CDR2 SFDVKD. The CDR3 is made up of 14 amino acids. Trimming stripped 4 bases from V and 6 bases from J, with 11 bases between. The CDR3 nucleotides are TGTGCCACCAGTGAAACAGGGTTCCCCGGGGAGCTGTTTTTT. Protein sequence: CATSETGFPGELFF.

In this sample, this clone turned up once. The chain carries TRBV12-3 or TRBV12-4 and TRBJ2-3; D ambiguous. This CDR3 has 13 amino acids. V lost 5 bases and J lost 2, with 8 bases in between. CDR3 bases: TGTGCCAGCAGTCTACAGCCCACAGATACGCAGTATTTT. Translated, it gives CASSLQPTDTQYF.

The V and J genes are TRBV5-4 and TRBJ1-1; the match to TRBD1 covers 9 bases. The trim removed 6 bases at V and 4 bases at J, leaving 7 bases unmatched. This CDR3 has 14 residues. Germline CDR1 SGHNT, CDR2 YYREEE (reference sequence). The CDR3 here is CASTPTGGRTEAFF. The CDR3 region has the DNA TGTGCCAGCACCCCAACAGGGGGCCGCACTGAAGCTTTCTTT. Together with reference TRBV5-4 and TRBJ1-1, the CDR3 gives the full variable domain: ETGVTQSPTHLIKTRGQQVTLRCSSQSGHNTVSWYQQALGQGPQFIFQYYREEENGRGNFPPRFSGLQFPNYSSELNVNALELDDSALYLCASTPTGGRTEAFFGQGTRLTVV.